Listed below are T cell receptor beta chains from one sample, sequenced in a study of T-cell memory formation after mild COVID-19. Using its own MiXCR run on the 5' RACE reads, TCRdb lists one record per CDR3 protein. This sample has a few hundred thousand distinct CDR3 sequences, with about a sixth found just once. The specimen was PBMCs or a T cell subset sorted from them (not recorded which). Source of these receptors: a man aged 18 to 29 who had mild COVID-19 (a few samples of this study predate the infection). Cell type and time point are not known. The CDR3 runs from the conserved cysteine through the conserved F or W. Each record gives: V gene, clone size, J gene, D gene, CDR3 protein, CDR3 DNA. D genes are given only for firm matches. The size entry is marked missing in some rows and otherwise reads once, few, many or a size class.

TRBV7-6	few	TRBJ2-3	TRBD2	CASSLVSGGPRNTQYF	TGTGCCAGCAGCTTAGTATCGGGGGGGCCAAGAAATACGCAGTATTTT
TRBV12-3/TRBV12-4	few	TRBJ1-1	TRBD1	CASSFLRTGETEAFF	TGTGCCAGCAGTTTCTTAAGGACAGGGGAGACTGAAGCTTTCTTT
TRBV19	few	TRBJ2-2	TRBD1	CASSTGQGRHTGELFF	TGTGCCAGTAGTACAGGACAGGGGAGACACACCGGGGAGCTGTTTTTT
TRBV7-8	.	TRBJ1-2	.	CASSLLLSGYGYTF	TGTGCCAGCAGCTTACTGCTGTCGGGCTATGGCTACACCTTC
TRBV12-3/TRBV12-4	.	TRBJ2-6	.	CASTSGANVLTF	TGTGCCAGCACTTCTGGGGCCAACGTCCTGACTTTC
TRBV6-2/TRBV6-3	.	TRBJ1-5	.	CASGQLGFQPQHF	TGTGCCAGCGGACAGTTAGGCTTCCAGCCCCAGCATTTT
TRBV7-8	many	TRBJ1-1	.	CASSLFGAEASEAFF	TGTGCCAGCAGCTTATTCGGCGCGGAGGCCTCTGAAGCTTTCTTT
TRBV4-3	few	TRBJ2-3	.	CASSPTRTDTQYF	TGCGCCAGCAGCCCGACTAGAACAGATACGCAGTATTTT
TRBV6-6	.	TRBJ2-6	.	CASRPPVSGANVLTF	TGTGCCAGCAGACCCCCTGTCTCTGGGGCCAACGTCCTGACTTTC
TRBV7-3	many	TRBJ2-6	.	CASSLGGTGANVLTF	TGTGCCAGCAGCTTAGGCGGAACTGGGGCCAACGTCCTGACTTTC
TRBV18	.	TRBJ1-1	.	CASSPFAGTQNTEAFF	TGTGCCAGCTCACCGTTCGCCGGGACACAGAACACTGAAGCTTTCTTT
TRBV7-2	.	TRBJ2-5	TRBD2	CASSLGGLAGFQETQYF	TGTGCCAGCAGCTTAGGGGGGCTAGCGGGTTTTCAAGAGACCCAGTACTTC
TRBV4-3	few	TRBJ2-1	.	CASSPTAYNEQFF	TGCGCCAGCAGCCCGACAGCTTACAATGAGCAGTTCTTC
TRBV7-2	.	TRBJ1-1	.	CASSLSLGRGPTEAFF	TGTGCCAGCAGCTTATCGCTAGGCAGGGGCCCCACTGAAGCTTTCTTT
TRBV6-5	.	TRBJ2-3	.	CASSYLLGADTQYF	TGTGCCAGCAGTTACTTGCTTGGGGCAGATACGCAGTATTTT
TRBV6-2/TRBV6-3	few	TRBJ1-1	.	CAGHRDGNTEAFF	TGTGCCGGACACCGGGACGGGAACACTGAAGCTTTCTTT